The present T cell receptor (beta chain) was sequenced within a study of Ad26.COV2.S vaccination and SARS-CoV-2 variants. The protocol was immunoSEQ multiplex PCR, while the TCRdb copy is restricted to in-frame clones and leaves out a portion. Among approximately 300,000 clones listed, 85% to 90% were seen once. The sample's treatment: 15 to 20 received Ad26.COV2.S at low or high dose, single or two shots; several received placebo; per-sample allocation not given. Repertoires come from day 63 after the first vaccine or placebo injection. Germline V lookup: CDR1 LGHDT, CDR2 YNNKEL (reference sequence). The CDR3 length is 16 residues. V dropped 4 bases and J dropped 1; count of bases not matched to a gene: 6.

This material consisted of peripheral blood, taken in a trial of Ad26.COV2.S vaccine versus placebo. The J gene is TRBJ2-5, the V gene TRBV3-1 (or the pseudogene TRBV3-2), with 10 nucleotides matching TRBD2. This TCR was sampled from a person aged 18-65 years who received the Ad26.COV2.S COVID-19 vaccine or a placebo. The CDR3 loop reads CASSLRTSGTQETQYF. Written as DNA, the CDR3 is TGTGCCAGCAGCCTCCGGACTAGCGGTACCCAAGAGACCCAGTACTTC.